The T cell receptor beta chain described here comes from a study of blood T cell repertoires in COVID-19 (TCRdb year 2020). At the level of the whole study: The collaborator samples originated in the United States, Italy and Spain and spanned the acute and convalescent phases of COVID-19. The dataset comprised deeply sampled blood TCRbeta repertoires from subjects exposed to, actively infected with, or recovered from COVID-19. Where available, HLA class I and class II types were obtained from metadata supplied by the sample provider rather than from assay-based typing. Samples came from the ongoing ImmuneRACE study (first 160 participants) plus 1,254 subjects from 6 global collaborators. The repertoires were made available in a free public database intended to serve as a resource for research on the immune response to SARS-CoV-2. The sample metadata nearly always contained a de-identified subject ID, COVID-19 status, age in years and sex. The prospective study material was composed of cDNA or gDNA derived from T cells, B-cell-depleted T cells, or PBMCs.

In the prospective study, participants were roughly 18 to 100 years old, resided in about two dozen geographic areas of the United States, and were enrolled through a virtual design. In the prospective study, cohorts were assigned on the basis of participant-reported clinical history obtained from a screening survey and a study questionnaire. For ImmuneRACE Cohort 3, a participant was defined as recovered based on two consecutive negative NP/OP PCR tests, clearance by a healthcare professional, or resolution of symptoms. Mobile phlebotomists in the prospective study collected whole blood, serum and a nasopharyngeal or oropharyngeal swab from every participant. Participants in the prospective study had the option to provide additional blood draws and questionnaires over a roughly two-month period. Prospective study blood samples were shipped either frozen or at room temperature before DNA extraction.

About this clone itself: Its recognized antigen is unknown. No base-level quality is on record; no much larger clone is a single base apart.

Spanning cysteine to phenylalanine, the CDR3 consists of 14 amino acids. Just CDR3 DNA is preserved here, 42 bases in frame from base 1. V was cut back by 4 bases and J by 2 bases, leaving a gap of 13 bases between them. The germline V gene yields SGHRS for CDR1 and YFSETQ for CDR2. TCRbeta CDR3 regions were amplified from genomic DNA by means of the immunoSEQ Assay, a bias-controlled multiplex PCR. The paper's processing steps were these. Within the assay, amplification of reference gene primers was used to estimate how many nucleated cells each sample contained. To quantify the absolute abundance of each unique TCRbeta CDR3 rearrangement, sequence reads were collapsed and filtered. For each sample, productive Simpson clonality was calculated as the square root of Simpson's diversity index over productive rearrangements. Held by TCRdb, this immuneACCESS table contains in-frame sequences only and omits some clones. Under half of the omission traces to an unresolved V gene where checked; the cause of the rest is unknown. Clone size and V and J calls were adopted from that table, with D and trimming inferred from the DNA. In this sample the table shows around 250,000 clones, 65% to 90% of which occur a single time. Less than 20% of the sample is taken by the ten largest.

General study outcomes and caveats: Clinical and demographic metadata were provided uncurated, with the amount varying by source and participant.

The TCR comes from a man younger than 35 who had recovered from COVID-19. The sequence links TRBV5-1 to TRBJ2-7, with the D gene uncertain. The sample comprised PBMCs or T cells enriched from blood (not recorded which). The CDR3 loop reads CASSPPYFPYEQYF. The DNA sequence is given as TGCGCCAGCAGCCCACCATACTTTCCCTACGAGCAGTACTTC.